This entry lists 12 T cell receptor beta chains sequenced from one sample in a study of T cell responses to AZD1222 COVID-19 vaccine. Method: immunoSEQ multiplex PCR; TCRdb's copy keeps in-frame clones and lacks some. The table records 150,000 or so clones, around 88% of them present only once. Sequenced here: peripheral blood, sampled on day 0 of AZD1222 vaccination. These TCRs come from an adult in good health.

The chain couples TRBV28 to TRBJ1-5; TRBD1 might be the D (6 bases). This CDR3 has 14 amino acids. V lost 5 bases to trimming and J lost 4 bases, with 12 bases between them. The germline CDR1 and CDR2 sequences are MDHEN and SYDVKM. For the CDR3, the DNA is TGTGCCAGCAGTGGACAGCTTCTTAATCAGCCCCAGCATTTT. It yields the protein CASSGQLLNQPQHF.

The gene calls are TRBV9 and TRBJ1-3, with a possible D match to TRBD1 (6 bases). V was pared by 3 bases and J by 1 base, with 8 bases between. CDR1 and CDR2 (germline): SGDLS, YYNGEE. The CDR3 extends over 14 amino acids. The chain's CDR3 is CASSEGGSGNTIYF. The CDR3 nucleotides read TGTGCCAGCAGCGAAGGGGGGTCTGGAAACACCATATATTTT.

V usage is TRBV12-5 and J usage is TRBJ1-1; weak D call: TRBD1 (5 bases). CDR3 size: 15 residues. V lost 4 bases and J lost 5, with 17 bases in between. CDR1 is LGHNT, CDR2 FRNRAP, per germline. CDR3 in DNA: TGTGCTAGTGGTTCCCTCCAGGGTGTTATTACTGAAGCTTTCTTT. Protein: CASGSLQGVITEAFF. Supplemented by reference TRBV12-5 and TRBJ1-1, the full variable domain reads DARVTQTPRHKVTEMGQEVTMRCQPILGHNTVFWYRQTMMQGLELLAYFRNRAPLDDSGMPKDRFSAEMPDATLATLKIQPSEPRDSAVYFCASGSLQGVITEAFFGQGTRLTVV.

This clone appeared a few times. The V and J genes are TRBV2 and TRBJ1-2, with a weak D call TRBD1 (5 bases). Trimming took 6 bases from V and 1 from J, leaving 18 bases between them. This CDR3 is built from 16 residues. Germline V gene data show CDR1 as SNHLY and CDR2 as FYNNEI. CDR3 DNA sequence: TGTGCCAGCAGCCCAAATCTTCTACAGGTTAACTATGGCTACACCTTC. Translated, it gives CASSPNLLQVNYGYTF.

The gene calls are TRBV6-2 or TRBV6-3 and TRBJ2-5, with 9 nucleotides matching TRBD2. V gave up 2 bases and J gave up 2 bases; unmatched junction bases: 6. This CDR3 has 16 amino acids. The germline V gene encodes CDR1 MNHEY and CDR2 SVGEGT. In DNA, the CDR3 is TGTGCCAGCAGTTACGGCGGGGGGGGACTGCAAGAGACCCAGTACTTC. Encoded protein: CASSYGGGGLQETQYF.

The V and J genes are TRBV6-6 and TRBJ2-7; TRBD1 matches 7 bases. The germline V gene encodes CDR1 MNHNY and CDR2 SVGAGI (reference sequence). The CDR3 has 12 residues. The CDR3 protein is CAVRDSSYEQYF. The CDR3 DNA reads TGTGCGGTCCGGGACAGCTCCTACGAGCAGTACTTC.

The rearrangement uses TRBV6-5 and TRBJ1-3; unclear D gene. Germline CDR1 MNHEY, CDR2 SVGAGI. The germline V and J ends were trimmed by 7 bases and 0 bases, with 10 bases remaining between them. CDR3 size: 14 residues. The CDR3, as DNA: TGTGCCAGCATTCGGGATCTCTCTGGAAACACCATATATTTT. Encoded protein: CASIRDLSGNTIYF.

The CDR3 loop reads CASSLRRRANEKLFF. In DNA, the CDR3 is TGTGCCAGCAGCCTTCGCCGGCGGGCTAATGAAAAACTGTTTTTT. This chain links TRBV5-6 with TRBJ1-4; D is ambiguous. Trimming left V 4 bases short and J 3 bases short, with 13 bases between. The CDR3 is 15 amino acids. CDR1 SGHDT and CDR2 YYEEEE come from the germline V gene.

This clone was counted a single time. This rearrangement joins TRBV6-5 to TRBJ2-3; D not certain. With 2 bases removed from V and 5 bases from J, the gap between germline ends came to 2 bases. Germline CDR1 MNHEY, CDR2 SVGAGI. The CDR3 runs 11 residues. CDR3 sequence: CASSYRDTQYF. DNA of the CDR3: TGTGCCAGCAGTTACCGAGATACGCAGTATTTT.

CDR3 coding DNA: TGTGCCAGCAGCCCTCCGGGACGCAGAACAACTGAAGCTTTCTTT. Protein sequence: CASSPPGRRTTEAFF. The chain links TRBV5-8 to TRBJ1-1; D is possibly TRBD1 (5 bases). Germline lookup yields CDR1 SGHTS and CDR2 YDEGEE. The V end lost 4 bases, the J end lost 5 bases, and 18 bases lay between the germline ends. The CDR3 runs 15 residues.

This sequence joins TRBV27 and TRBJ1-1, with 7 bases that match TRBD1. Trimming took 6 bases from V and 3 from J; bases not matched to a gene: 7. The CDR3 is 14 residues long. CDR1 MNHEY and CDR2 SMNVEV come from the germline V gene (reference sequence). CDR3 amino acids: CASRSDRVHTEAFF. The CDR3 region has the DNA TGTGCCAGCAGGTCCGACAGGGTCCACACTGAAGCTTTCTTT.

The chain employs TRBV9 and TRBJ2-7; possible D gene TRBD2, 7 bases. The CDR3 length is 16 residues. CDR1 and CDR2 from the germline V gene are SGDLS and YYNGEE. Trimming left V 4 bases short and J 8 bases short, with 25 bases between. The CDR3 DNA sequence: TGTGCCAGCAGCACCCCCCTGGCGGGGGCCCTTTCGAAGCAGTACTTC. The encoded protein is CASSTPLAGALSKQYF.